One T cell receptor beta chain is described in this entry. This specimen comes from a study of blood T cell repertoires in COVID-19. Across the whole study: Italy, Spain and the United States were the sources of the convalescent and acute COVID-19 samples. T cells, B-cell-depleted T cells, or PBMCs provided the cDNA or gDNA that served as material.

Trimming shortened V by 2 bases and J by 5 bases, and 16 bases separated the two germline ends. Germline values: CDR1 LNHDA, CDR2 SQIVND (reference sequence). The CDR3 loop spans 16 amino acids. In the study's own analysis: Amplification with reference gene primers provided the estimates of nucleated cell counts. The protocol was immunoSEQ multiplex PCR, while the TCRdb copy is restricted to in-frame clones and leaves out a portion. The V and J calls and clone size were taken over from that table, and D and trimming were inferred from the DNA. Of roughly 250,000 clones listed, roughly 85% are singletons.

The genes are TRBV19 and TRBJ1-5, with a weak D call TRBD1 (6 bases). Sequences were obtained from peripheral blood. The clonotype was recovered from a middle-aged man with acute or convalescent COVID-19. CDR3 loop: CASSISNGQPYQPQHF. CDR3 DNA: TGTGCCAGTAGTATATCGAACGGACAGCCTTATCAGCCCCAGCATTTT.